The sequence of this TCR beta chain was determined in a study of blood T cells in healthy people across ages. V was pared by 7 bases and J by 5 bases, with 18 bases between. CDR1 and CDR2 (germline): SEHNR, FQNEAQ (reference sequence). The CDR3 extends over 15 amino acids. General observations from the study: Donor CMV status, an unknown factor, possibly confounded changes in expanded clonotypes.

About this clonotype itself: Its antigen remains unidentified.

Then a second PCR, running roughly 7 to 11 cycles, was carried out with a sample-barcoded 5' primer and a J-beta primer mix. Through a template-switch adaptor with 12 random nucleotides, each cDNA molecule received a tag. One entry per CDR3 protein results from TCRdb running MiXCR on the 5' RACE reads. Of about 1.5 million distinct CDR3 sequences listed, around 39% are singletons. The chain joins TRBV7-9 to TRBJ2-1; D is unclear. This sequence was found in a woman under 30 in good health. Sequences were obtained from blood. This CDR3 is CASTTPAQPHNEQFF. CDR3 DNA sequence: TGTGCCAGCACCACTCCCGCACAACCCCACAATGAGCAGTTCTTC.